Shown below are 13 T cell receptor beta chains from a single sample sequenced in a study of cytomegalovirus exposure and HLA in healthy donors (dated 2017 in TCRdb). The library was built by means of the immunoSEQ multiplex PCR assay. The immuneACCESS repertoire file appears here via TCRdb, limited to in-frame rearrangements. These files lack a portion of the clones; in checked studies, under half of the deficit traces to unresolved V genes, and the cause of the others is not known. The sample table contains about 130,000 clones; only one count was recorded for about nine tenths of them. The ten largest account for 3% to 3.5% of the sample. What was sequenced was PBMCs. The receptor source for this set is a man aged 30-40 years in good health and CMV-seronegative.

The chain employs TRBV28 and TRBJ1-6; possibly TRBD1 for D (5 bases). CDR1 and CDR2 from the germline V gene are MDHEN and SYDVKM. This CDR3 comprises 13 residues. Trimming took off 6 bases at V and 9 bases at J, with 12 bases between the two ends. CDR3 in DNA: TGTGCCAGCAGCAGGGATCGAGGTTCACCCCTCCACTTT. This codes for CASSRDRGSPLHF.

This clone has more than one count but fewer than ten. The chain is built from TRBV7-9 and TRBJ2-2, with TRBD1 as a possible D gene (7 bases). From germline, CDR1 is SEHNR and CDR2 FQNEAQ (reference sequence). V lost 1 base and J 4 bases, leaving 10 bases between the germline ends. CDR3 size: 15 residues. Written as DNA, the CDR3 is TGTGCCAGCAGCTTAGGACAGGGAGGCACCGGGGAGCTGTTTTTT. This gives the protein CASSLGQGGTGELFF. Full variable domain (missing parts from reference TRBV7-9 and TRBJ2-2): DTGVSQNPRHKITKRGQNVTFRCDPISEHNRLYWYRQTLGQGPEFLTYFQNEAQLEKSRLLSDRFSAERPKGSFSTLEIQRTEQGDSAMYLCASSLGQGGTGELFFGEGSRLTVL.

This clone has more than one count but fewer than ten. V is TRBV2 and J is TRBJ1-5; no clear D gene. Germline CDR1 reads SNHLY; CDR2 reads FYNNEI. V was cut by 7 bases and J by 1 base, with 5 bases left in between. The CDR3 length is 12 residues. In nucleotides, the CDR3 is TGTGCCAGCAAGGAGAGCAATCAGCCCCAGCATTTT. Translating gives CASKESNQPQHF.

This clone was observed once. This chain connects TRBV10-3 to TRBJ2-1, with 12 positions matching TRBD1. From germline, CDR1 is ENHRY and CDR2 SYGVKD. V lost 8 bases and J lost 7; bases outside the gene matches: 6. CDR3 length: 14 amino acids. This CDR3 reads CAIYPGQGANEQFF. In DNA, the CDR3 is TGTGCCATCTACCCGGGACAGGGGGCGAATGAGCAGTTCTTC.

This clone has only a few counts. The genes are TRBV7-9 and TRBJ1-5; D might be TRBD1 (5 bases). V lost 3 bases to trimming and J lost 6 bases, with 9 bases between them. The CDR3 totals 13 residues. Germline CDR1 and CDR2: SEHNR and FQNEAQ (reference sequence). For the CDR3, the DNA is TGTGCCAGCAGCTTGGGGACTACTCAGCCCCAGCATTTT. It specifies CASSLGTTQPQHF.

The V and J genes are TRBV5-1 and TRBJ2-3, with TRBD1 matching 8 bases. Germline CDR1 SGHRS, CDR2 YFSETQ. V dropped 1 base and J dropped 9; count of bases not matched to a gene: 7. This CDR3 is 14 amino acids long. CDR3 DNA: TGCGCCAGCAGCTTGAGAGGGGGGACAGGCACGCAGTATTTT. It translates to CASSLRGGTGTQYF.

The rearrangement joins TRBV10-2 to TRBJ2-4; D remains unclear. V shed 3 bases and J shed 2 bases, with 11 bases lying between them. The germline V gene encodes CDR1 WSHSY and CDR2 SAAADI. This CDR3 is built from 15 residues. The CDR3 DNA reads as TGCGCCAGCAGTGATCTAAAGCTAACCAAAAACATTCAGTACTTC. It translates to CASSDLKLTKNIQYF.

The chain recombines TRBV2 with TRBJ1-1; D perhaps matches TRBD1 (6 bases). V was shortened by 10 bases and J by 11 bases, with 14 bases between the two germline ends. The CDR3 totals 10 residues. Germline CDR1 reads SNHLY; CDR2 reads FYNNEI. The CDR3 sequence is CATDSKVAFF. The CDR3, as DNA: TGTGCCACGGACAGTAAGGTCGCTTTCTTT.

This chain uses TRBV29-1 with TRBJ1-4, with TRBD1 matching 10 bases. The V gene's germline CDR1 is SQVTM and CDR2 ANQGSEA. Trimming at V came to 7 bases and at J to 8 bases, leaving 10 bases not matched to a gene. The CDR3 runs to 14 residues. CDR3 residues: CSASDRGRAEKLFF. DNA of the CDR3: TGCAGCGCATCTGACAGGGGGCGCGCCGAAAAACTGTTTTTT.

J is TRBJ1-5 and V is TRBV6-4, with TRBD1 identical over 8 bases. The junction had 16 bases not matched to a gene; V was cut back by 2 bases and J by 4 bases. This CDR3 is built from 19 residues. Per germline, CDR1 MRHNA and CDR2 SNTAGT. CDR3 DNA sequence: TGTGCCAGCAGTGACCCCCGGGGTATGAGGACAGGGATAAATCAGCCCCAGCATTTT. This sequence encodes CASSDPRGMRTGINQPQHF.

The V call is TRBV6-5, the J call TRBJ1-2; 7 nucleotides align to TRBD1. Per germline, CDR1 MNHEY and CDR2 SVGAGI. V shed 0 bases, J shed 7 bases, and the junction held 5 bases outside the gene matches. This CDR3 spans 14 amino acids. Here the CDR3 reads CASSYSGGGSGYTF. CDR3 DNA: TGTGCCAGCAGTTACTCAGGAGGGGGCTCTGGCTACACCTTC.

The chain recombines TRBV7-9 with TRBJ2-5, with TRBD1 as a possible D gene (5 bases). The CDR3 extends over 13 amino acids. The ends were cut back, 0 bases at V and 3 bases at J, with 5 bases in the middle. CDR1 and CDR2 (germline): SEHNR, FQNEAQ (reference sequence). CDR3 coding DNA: TGTGCCAGCAGCTTAGCCAGGGAAGAGACCCAGTACTTC. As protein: CASSLAREETQYF.

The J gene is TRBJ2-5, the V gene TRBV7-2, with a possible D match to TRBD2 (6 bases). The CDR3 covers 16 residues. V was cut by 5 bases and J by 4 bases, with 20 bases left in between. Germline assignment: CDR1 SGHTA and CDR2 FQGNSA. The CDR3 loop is CASSQGPGVAGETQYF. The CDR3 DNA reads TGTGCCAGCAGCCAAGGTCCGGGAGTGGCTGGAGAGACCCAGTACTTC.